This is a list of T cell receptor beta chains from one sample in a study of beta chain features in type 1 diabetes. Only in-frame clones appear in the TCRdb table, and some are missing; sequencing was by immunoSEQ multiplex PCR. The sample contains 300,000 to 350,000 clones, under 8.5% of which appear only once. Sequencing was carried out using central memory CD4+ T cells from blood. The receptors originated from a woman aged 18-29 years in good health. CDR3s include the opening cysteine and the closing phenylalanine or tryptophan. The D gene is left open where the match is weak. Clone size is stated in some rows and not others, as once, few, many or a class when expanded.

clone size	D gene	V gene	J gene	CDR3 protein	CDR3 DNA
-	TRBD2	TRBV11-3	TRBJ2-3	CASSLDPTSGTQYF	TGTGCCAGCAGCTTAGATCCGACTAGCGGGACGCAGTATTTT
-	TRBD1	TRBV4-3	TRBJ2-1	CASSQALTGWHEQFF	TGCGCCAGCAGCCAGGCCCTGACAGGGTGGCATGAGCAGTTCTTC
few	-	TRBV18	TRBJ1-5	CASSPQGQDQPQHF	TGTGCCAGCTCGCCCCAGGGGCAGGATCAGCCCCAGCATTTT
-	-	TRBV27	TRBJ1-2	CASSLNRENYGYTF	TGTGCCAGCAGTTTGAACAGGGAAAACTATGGCTACACCTTC
few	-	TRBV7-9	TRBJ2-3	CASSLQRAEVQYF	TGTGCCAGCAGCTTACAGCGGGCAGAGGTGCAGTATTTT
many	TRBD2	TRBV25-1	TRBJ2-1	CASSTSAAYNEQFF	TGTGCCAGCTCCACTAGCGCCGCCTACAATGAGCAGTTCTTC
-	-	TRBV9	TRBJ2-2	CASSTRSRAQIRELFF	TGTGCCAGCAGCACCCGGTCTCGAGCGCAGATTCGTGAGCTGTTTTTT
few	-	TRBV19	TRBJ2-5	CASRMGETQYF	TGTGCCAGTAGGATGGGGGAGACCCAGTACTTC
few	-	TRBV18	TRBJ1-1	CASSPLGQGNTEAFF	TGTGCCAGCTCACCACTTGGGCAGGGGAACACTGAAGCTTTCTTT
-	TRBD2	TRBV19	TRBJ2-5	CASSTPSGGLETQYF	TGTGCCAGTAGTACCCCCTCGGGGGGGCTCGAGACCCAGTACTTC
-	-	TRBV7-2	TRBJ2-7	CASSLVGGVSYEQYF	TGTGCCAGCAGCTTGGTGGGTGGGGTTTCCTACGAGCAGTACTTC
few	-	TRBV4-2	TRBJ2-1	CASSQEWRRDREQFF	TGTGCCAGCAGCCAAGAGTGGAGGCGGGACCGTGAGCAGTTCTTC
few	-	TRBV6-5	TRBJ2-7	CASSPATDRGEQYF	TGTGCCAGCAGTCCGGCGACTGACCGCGGCGAGCAGTACTTC
-	TRBD1	TRBV5-4	TRBJ1-2	CASSPGQGYGYTF	TGTGCCAGCAGCCCCGGACAGGGGTATGGCTACACCTTC
few	TRBD2	TRBV7-8	TRBJ2-7	CASSPPTVLAGGWEQYF	TGTGCCAGCAGCCCACCCACCGTCCTAGCGGGAGGTTGGGAGCAGTACTTC
few	TRBD1	TRBV11-2	TRBJ2-1	CASSLRTGDNEQFF	TGTGCCAGCAGCTTAAGGACAGGAGACAATGAGCAGTTCTTC
few	TRBD1	TRBV10-1	TRBJ2-6	CASLCGTGFSGANVLTF	TGCGCCAGCTTATGCGGGACAGGGTTCTCTGGGGCCAACGTCCTGACTTTC
-	-	TRBV7-2	TRBJ2-1	CASSLDSGGNEQFF	TGTGCCAGCAGCTTAGACTCAGGGGGGAATGAGCAGTTCTTC
few	-	TRBV2	TRBJ2-3	CASRLDREGTDTQYF	TGTGCCAGCAGACTCGACAGGGAGGGAACAGATACGCAGTATTTT
-	TRBD2	TRBV6-1	TRBJ2-4	CATYGGRVLNIQYF	TGTGCCACCTATGGCGGGAGGGTACTAAACATTCAGTACTTC
-	-	TRBV28	TRBJ2-7	CASSPRWAYEQYF	TGTGCCAGCAGCCCCAGGTGGGCCTACGAGCAGTACTTC
few	-	TRBV7-2	TRBJ1-2	CASSLVGGRSEGYTF	TGTGCCAGCAGCTTAGTAGGGGGAAGGTCGGAGGGCTACACCTTC
-	-	TRBV5-4	TRBJ2-7	CASKIGPSTGEQYF	TGTGCCAGTAAGATAGGACCGTCAACGGGAGAGCAGTACTTC
few	-	TRBV12-5	TRBJ2-3	CASGYGSGDTQYF	TGTGCTAGTGGCTACGGGTCGGGAGATACGCAGTATTTT
few	TRBD1	TRBV5-4	TRBJ2-1	CASRPRRDRDDEQFF	TGTGCCAGCAGACCTAGGCGGGACAGGGATGATGAGCAGTTCTTC
few	TRBD1	TRBV28	TRBJ1-1	CASSLSGTGGTEAFF	TGTGCCAGCAGTTTATCAGGGACAGGTGGCACTGAAGCTTTCTTT
-	TRBD1	TRBV19	TRBJ2-3	CASSRTGGRTDTQYF	TGTGCCAGTAGTAGGACAGGGGGCCGCACAGATACGCAGTATTTT
-	-	TRBV9	TRBJ1-1	CASSVAGGWDTEAFF	TGTGCCAGCAGCGTAGCTGGGGGGTGGGACACTGAAGCTTTCTTT
few	-	TRBV21-1	TRBJ2-1	CASPTRREGLSNEQFF	TGTGCCAGCCCAACGCGGCGGGAGGGCCTATCCAATGAGCAGTTCTTC
many	TRBD1	TRBV9	TRBJ1-4	CASSSGQGATNEKLFF	TGTGCCAGCAGCTCCGGACAGGGGGCAACTAATGAAAAACTGTTTTTT
few	-	TRBV28	TRBJ1-1	CASRVDRLNRVEAFF	TGTGCCAGCAGAGTTGACAGGCTGAACAGGGTTGAAGCTTTCTTT
-	-	TRBV7-9	TRBJ1-4	CASSLGGGLFF	TGTGCCAGCAGCTTGGGGGGAGGACTGTTTTTT
-	TRBD2	TRBV27	TRBJ2-1	CASSSTVAGDNEQFF	TGTGCCAGCAGTTCAACGGTAGCGGGAGACAATGAGCAGTTCTTC
few	TRBD2	TRBV4-2	TRBJ2-1	CASSQPGTSGSSEQFF	TGTGCCAGCAGCCAGCCCGGGACTAGCGGGAGTAGTGAGCAGTTCTTC
few	TRBD1	TRBV18	TRBJ1-4	CASSPPGTAEKLFF	TGTGCCAGCTCACCACCTGGGACAGCCGAAAAACTGTTTTTT